What follows are 14 T cell receptor beta chains derived from one specimen sequenced in a study of beta chain features in type 1 diabetes. Study results and caveats: Shorter TCRB CDR3s, moderately but significantly so, marked every one of the four CD4+ subsets in Type 1 diabetes patients.

Expressed TCRB transcripts got sequenced, as all isolated RNA was reverse transcribed. The table came from immunoSEQ multiplex PCR; TCRdb's copy has only in-frame clones and leaves some out. This sample yields 300,000 to 450,000 clones, of which roughly 13% are seen a single time; over 0.008% belongs to the top ten. Which antigens these TCRs recognize remains unknown. The specimen sequenced was naive CD4+ T cells from blood. The receptors were gathered from a woman between 18 and 30 years old with type 1 diabetes.

The sample holds a few counts of this clone. The chain couples TRBV25-1 to TRBJ1-1; no firm D call. The CDR3 is made up of 13 amino acids. With 4 bases removed from V and 6 bases from J, the gap between germline ends came to 12 bases. CDR1 is MGHDK and CDR2 is SYGVNS in the germline V gene. The CDR3 region has the DNA TGTGCCAGCAGTGCGCGACTGAAGGCTGAAGCTTTCTTT. Translated, it gives CASSARLKAEAFF.

The rearrangement uses TRBV7-2 and TRBJ1-1; TRBD1 aligns across 7 bases. This CDR3 is 15 amino acids long. V shed 5 bases, J shed 4 bases, and the junction held 10 bases outside the gene matches. CDR1 is SGHTA, CDR2 FQGNSA, per germline. The CDR3 DNA sequence: TGTGCCAGCAGCCCGATGGGACAGATGGGCACTGAAGCTTTCTTT. This sequence encodes CASSPMGQMGTEAFF.

The V gene is TRBV4-1, the J gene TRBJ2-4; 8 bases are shared with TRBD2. CDR3 length: 18 residues. The junction had 9 bases not matched to a gene; V was cut back by 1 base and J by 1 base. Per the germline V gene, CDR1 is MGHRA and CDR2 is YSYEKL. CDR3 region: CASSQGQAGVGAKNIQYF. CDR3 nucleotide sequence: TGCGCCAGCAGCCAAGGGCAAGCGGGAGTGGGTGCCAAAAACATTCAGTACTTC.

The chain has TRBV9 and TRBJ2-1; 12 bases map to TRBD2. Losses at the gene ends were 4 bases for V and 4 bases for J; bases not matched to a gene: 9. Germline V CDR1 and CDR2: SGDLS, YYNGEE. The CDR3 is 17 residues long. CDR3 protein: CASSPIGLAGIYNEQFF. As DNA, the CDR3 is TGTGCCAGCAGCCCTATAGGACTAGCGGGGATATACAATGAGCAGTTCTTC.

The rearrangement joins TRBV6-1 to TRBJ1-3, with unresolved D. The CDR3 has 12 residues. The germline gives CDR1 MNHNS, CDR2 SASEGT. The ends were cut back, 4 bases at V and 4 bases at J, with 5 bases in the middle. The DNA of the CDR3 is TGTGCCAGCAGTGCCCCAGGAAACACCATATATTTT. It is translated as CASSAPGNTIYF.

This clone has only a few counts. This rearrangement joins TRBV23-1 to TRBJ2-1, with 7 bases identical to TRBD1. TRBV23-1 is an ORF, with its function uncertain. V trimming: 0 bases; J trimming: 4 bases; junction bases outside the gene matches: 3. This CDR3 has 15 amino acids. The CDR3 bases are TGCGCCAGCAGTCAATCGAGGGACAGATACAATGAGCAGTTCTTC. It codes for CASSQSRDRYNEQFF.

This clone occurred a few times. The V and J genes are TRBV7-2 and TRBJ2-2; 10 positions match TRBD2. The germline CDR1 and CDR2 sequences are SGHTA and FQGNSA. CDR3 length: 15 residues. J was trimmed by 6 bases and V by 8 bases; bases with no gene match: 9. The CDR3 DNA reads TGTGCCAGCGGAAAAGCGGGAGGGATGGCCGGGGAGCTGTTTTTT. Its translation is CASGKAGGMAGELFF.

The V gene is TRBV5-6, the J gene TRBJ2-4; D is uncertain. Trimming cost V 0 bases and J 8 bases, with 9 bases left between them. In germline, CDR1 is SGHDT, CDR2 YYEEEE. The CDR3 covers 13 residues. This CDR3 is CASSLATRDIQYF. The CDR3 coding sequence is TGTGCCAGCAGCTTGGCCACTCGGGACATTCAGTACTTC.

The rearrangement joins TRBV6-5 to TRBJ1-6; possibly TRBD1 for D (5 bases). The CDR3 has 14 residues. Germline assignment: CDR1 MNHEY and CDR2 SVGAGI. V dropped 2 bases and J dropped 7 bases, with 9 bases sitting between them. The DNA for the CDR3 is TGTGCCAGCAGTTACACGACAGTAAATTCACCCCTCCACTTT. It specifies CASSYTTVNSPLHF.

This clone was detected only a few times. This rearrangement joins TRBV15 to TRBJ1-2, with 7 positions matching TRBD1. CDR1 and CDR2 from the germline V gene are LNHNV and YYDKDF (reference sequence). Germline trimming cut 3 bases from V and 8 bases from J; bases unmatched to any gene: 6. The CDR3 runs 13 residues. CDR3 coding DNA: TGTGCCACCAGCAGCGCTGACAGGGCGGGCTACACCTTC. It codes for CATSSADRAGYTF.

The chain carries TRBV19 and TRBJ1-2; maybe TRBD1 (6 bases). This CDR3 has 14 residues. Germline CDR1 is LNHDA and CDR2 is SQIVND (reference sequence). The germline V and J ends were trimmed by 5 bases and 2 bases, with 12 bases remaining between them. CDR3 nucleotides: TGTGCCAGTAGTGTGCGGCAGGGGAACTATGGCTACACCTTC. Translated: CASSVRQGNYGYTF.

The gene calls are TRBV27 and TRBJ1-5; possible D gene TRBD1, 5 bases. V lost 3 bases, J lost 3 bases, and 9 bases lay in between. In germline, CDR1 is MNHEY, CDR2 SMNVEV (reference sequence). CDR3 length: 14 residues. The CDR3 sequence: CASSFAGHNQPQHF. In nucleotides, the CDR3 is TGTGCCAGCAGTTTTGCAGGGCACAATCAGCCCCAGCATTTT.

This rearrangement joins TRBV11-2 to TRBJ2-5; 12 nucleotides agree with TRBD2. The trim removed 4 bases at V and 4 bases at J, leaving 10 bases unmatched. This CDR3 has 17 residues. CDR1 SGHAT and CDR2 FQNNGV come from the germline V gene. CDR3: CASSSSDGLAGTETQYF. CDR3 sequence (DNA): TGTGCCAGCAGCTCGTCTGATGGACTAGCGGGAACAGAGACCCAGTACTTC.

The rearrangement joins TRBV7-3 to TRBJ2-2; D gene uncertain. The CDR3 totals 14 residues. V was trimmed by 2 bases and J by 2 bases, leaving 6 bases between them. Germline values: CDR1 SGHTA, CDR2 FQGTGA. The DNA of the CDR3 is TGTGCCAGCAGCTTATCCGTAAACACCGGGGAGCTGTTTTTT. Its translation is CASSLSVNTGELFF.